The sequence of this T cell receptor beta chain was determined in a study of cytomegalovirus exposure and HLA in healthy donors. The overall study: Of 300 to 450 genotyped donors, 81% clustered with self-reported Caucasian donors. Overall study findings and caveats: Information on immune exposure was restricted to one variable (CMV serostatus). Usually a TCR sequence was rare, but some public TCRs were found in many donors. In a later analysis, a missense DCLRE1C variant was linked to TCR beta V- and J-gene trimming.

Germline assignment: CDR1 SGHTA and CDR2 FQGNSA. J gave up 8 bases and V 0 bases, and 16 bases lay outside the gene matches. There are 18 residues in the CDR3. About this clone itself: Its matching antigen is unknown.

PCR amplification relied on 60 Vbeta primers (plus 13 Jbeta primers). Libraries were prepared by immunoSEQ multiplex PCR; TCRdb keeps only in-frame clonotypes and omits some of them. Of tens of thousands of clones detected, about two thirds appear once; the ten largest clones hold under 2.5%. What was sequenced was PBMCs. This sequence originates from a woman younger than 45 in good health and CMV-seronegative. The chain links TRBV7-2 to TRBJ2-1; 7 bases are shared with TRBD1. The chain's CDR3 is CASSLARRATGRPDEQFF. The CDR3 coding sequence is TGTGCCAGCAGCTTAGCTCGGCGGGCGACAGGGCGGCCGGATGAGCAGTTCTTC.